There are a few counts of the clone carrying this T cell receptor (beta chain). Its target is not known. This sample stems from a study of blood T cells in healthy people across ages. For the second PCR, which ran for about 6 to 11 cycles, a sample-barcoded 5' primer and a J-beta primer mix were used. TCRdb called the 5' RACE reads again in MiXCR, with one record for every CDR3 protein. This repertoire shows about 810,000 distinct CDR3 sequences, 35% to 40% found once; its top ten account for 10% to 15%. Isolation yielded PBMCs, at least 6.5 million per sample, in every case. V lost 7 bases and J lost 6; bases outside the gene matches: 4. The CDR3 totals 11 residues. Germline CDR1 reads SQVTM; CDR2 reads ANQGSEA. Study-wide results and limits: Calculation of diversity from one million T cells yielded estimates considered to be underestimates. Roughly linearly, TCR beta diversity per million T cells fell as age increased.

V and J are TRBV29-1 and TRBJ1-2; 8 nucleotides match TRBD1. The source material was blood. This TCR was sampled from a man aged 18 to 29 in good health. As DNA, the CDR3 is TGCAGCGCAGGGGGCGGTGATGGCTACACCTTC. Its protein is CSAGGGDGYTF.